Below, 23 T cell receptor beta chains from the same sample are listed, as sequenced in a study of cytomegalovirus exposure and HLA in healthy donors (dated by TCRdb to about 2017). The library was built by means of the immunoSEQ multiplex PCR assay. For the multiplex PCR, a mixture combining 60 forward primers for TCR Vbeta segments and 13 reverse primers for TCR Jbeta segments was used. As stored in TCRdb, this immuneACCESS dataset retains in-frame rearrangements with V and J assigned. A fraction of the clones does not appear; measured against another copy, unresolved V genes explain less than half of the discrepancy, and the remainder lacks a known reason. Here the sample has 100,000 to 150,000 clones; roughly 88% occur a single time. The ten largest clones add up to less than 3% of the sample. Sequenced: PBMCs. These receptor sequences come from a man in his fifties or sixties in good health and CMV-seronegative.

In this sample, this clone turned up once. This chain uses TRBV2 with TRBJ1-5; D not certain. Germline lookup yields CDR1 SNHLY and CDR2 FYNNEI. CDR3 length: 13 residues. V dropped 4 bases and J dropped 6 bases, with 10 bases sitting between them. CDR3 in DNA: TGTGCCAGCAGTGCCCAGGTTCCTCAGCCCCAGCATTTT. It encodes CASSAQVPQPQHF.

The CDR3 sequence is CASSIGGQHNQPQHF. CDR3 sequence (DNA): TGCGCCAGCAGCATAGGTGGACAGCATAATCAGCCCCAGCATTTT. The rearrangement links TRBV5-1 to TRBJ1-5; possibly TRBD1 for D (6 bases). V was pared by 4 bases and J by 4 bases, with 15 bases between. Germline-derived CDR1 and CDR2 are SGHRS and YFSETQ. This CDR3 region has 15 residues.

This clone was picked up one time. The chain uses TRBV6-5 and TRBJ1-2, with D possibly matching TRBD1 (5 bases). Trimming removed 0 bases at V and 6 bases at J, with 11 bases between. CDR3 size: 14 residues. The V gene's germline CDR1 is MNHEY and CDR2 SVGAGI. CDR3 protein: CASSYSAGGDGYTF. The DNA for the CDR3 is TGTGCCAGCAGTTACTCAGCCGGGGGGGATGGCTACACCTTC.

The chain joins TRBV18 to TRBJ1-3, with D unclear. The germline gives CDR1 KGHSH, CDR2 LQKENI. This CDR3 has 17 residues. The V gene lost 0 bases and the J gene lost 3 bases, with 15 bases spanning the gap. The CDR3 DNA is TGTGCCAGCTCACCACCCTCAGGCTCCCTGGGTGGAAACACCATATATTTT. Its translation is CASSPPSGSLGGNTIYF.

Here the CDR3 reads CASRRANRGTDTQYF. The CDR3 DNA follows: TGCGCCAGCAGAAGGGCCAACCGAGGGACAGATACGCAGTATTTT. The chain carries TRBV5-1 and TRBJ2-3; maybe TRBD2 (5 bases). Germline V gene sequence: CDR1 SGHRS, CDR2 YFSETQ. The CDR3 runs 15 residues. V lost 5 bases to trimming and J lost 3 bases, with 16 bases between them.

The sample holds a few counts of this clone. The J gene is TRBJ2-5, the V gene TRBV19; D is ambiguous. V was shortened by 9 bases and J by 5 bases, with 22 bases between the two germline ends. In germline, CDR1 is LNHDA, CDR2 SQIVND (reference sequence). The CDR3 consists of 15 residues. CDR3 sequence reads: CASAPGNIVEETQYF. In nucleotides, the CDR3 is TGTGCCAGCGCGCCCGGAAATATCGTGGAGGAGACCCAGTACTTC.

Only one count was recorded for this clone. This chain joins TRBV30 and TRBJ2-1; maybe TRBD1 (5 bases). This CDR3 contains 14 residues. Germline V gives CDR1 GTSNPN, CDR2 SVGIG (reference sequence). Deletions cut 1 base from V and 4 bases from J, with 11 bases between. CDR3 protein: CAWSDRKIYNEQFF. In DNA, the CDR3 is TGTGCCTGGAGTGACAGGAAGATTTACAATGAGCAGTTCTTC.

This sequence joins TRBV4-3 and TRBJ2-3, with 11 bases aligning to TRBD2. V shed 0 bases, J shed 5 bases, and the junction held 7 bases outside the gene matches. CDR3 length: 17 amino acids. Germline values: CDR1 LGHNA, CDR2 YSLEER. The CDR3 DNA reads as TGCGCCAGCAGCCAAGAAATCCTAGCGGGGGGATTAGATACGCAGTATTTT. It specifies CASSQEILAGGLDTQYF.

The chain uses TRBV5-6 and TRBJ1-2; 8 positions agree with TRBD1. With V trimmed by 0 bases and J by 0 bases, 4 bases remained unmatched. The CDR3 runs to 16 residues. Germline CDR1 is SGHDT and CDR2 is YYEEEE. This CDR3 reads CASSLGRDRSNYGYTF. CDR3 nucleotides: TGTGCCAGCAGCTTGGGGCGGGACAGGTCTAACTATGGCTACACCTTC.

There are a few counts of this clone. The chain is built from TRBV19 and TRBJ2-7; D gene ambiguous. CDR1 is LNHDA, CDR2 SQIVND, per germline (reference sequence). CDR3 size: 12 residues. V lost 7 bases, J lost 6 bases, and 13 bases lay in between. DNA of the CDR3: TGTGCCAGTACCCCCGGGTTCGGCGAGCAGTACTTC. Its translation is CASTPGFGEQYF.

The CDR3 coding sequence is TGTGCCAGCAGCCCCGGACTAGCGGGGAATCTCAATGAGCAGTTCTTC. Translation: CASSPGLAGNLNEQFF. This chain links TRBV14 with TRBJ2-1, with 12 positions matching TRBD2. Germline CDR1 and CDR2: SGHDN and FVKESK. The CDR3 runs to 16 residues. J was trimmed by 6 bases and V by 4 bases; bases with no gene match: 7.

This chain joins TRBV19 and TRBJ1-1; D gene unclear. The V gene's germline CDR1 is LNHDA and CDR2 SQIVND (reference sequence). V lost 7 bases, J lost 1 base, and 4 bases lay in between. The CDR3 has 11 amino acids. The CDR3 loop reads CASMANTEAFF. The CDR3 coding sequence is TGTGCCAGTATGGCGAACACTGAAGCTTTCTTT.

The chain has TRBV27 and TRBJ1-1, with D tentatively TRBD1 (6 bases). CDR1 and CDR2 from the germline V gene are MNHEY and SMNVEV (reference sequence). The germline V and J ends were trimmed by 2 bases and 5 bases, with 9 bases remaining between them. The CDR3 contains 13 residues. The chain's CDR3 is CASSLPGATEAFF. The CDR3 DNA sequence: TGTGCCAGCAGTTTACCAGGGGCGACTGAAGCTTTCTTT.

The chain joins TRBV5-1 to TRBJ2-3; a possible D gene is TRBD2 (6 bases). Germline loops: CDR1 SGHRS, CDR2 YFSETQ. Trimming removed 2 bases from V and 11 bases from J, with 18 bases in between. This CDR3 spans 14 amino acids. The CDR3 loop reads CASSFEGPSDGQYF. CDR3 DNA sequence: TGCGCCAGCAGCTTCGAGGGACCTAGCGACGGGCAGTATTTT. Filled out from reference TRBV5-1 and TRBJ2-3, the complete variable domain reads KAGVTQTPRYLIKTRGQQVTLSCSPISGHRSVSWYQQTPGQGLQFLFEYFSETQRNKGNFPGRFSGRQFSNSRSEMNVSTLELGDSALYLCASSFEGPSDGQYFGPGTRLTVL.

The gene calls are TRBV5-1 and TRBJ2-7, with D maybe TRBD1 (7 bases). Trimming pared 1 base from V and 2 bases from J, leaving 16 bases between. This CDR3 has 16 residues. Germline V gives CDR1 SGHRS, CDR2 YFSETQ. CDR3 in amino acids: CASSLHGGGQTYEQYF. CDR3 nucleotides: TGCGCCAGCAGCTTGCACGGAGGGGGACAGACCTACGAGCAGTACTTC. The full variable domain, rest sourced from reference TRBV5-1 and TRBJ2-7, is KAGVTQTPRYLIKTRGQQVTLSCSPISGHRSVSWYQQTPGQGLQFLFEYFSETQRNKGNFPGRFSGRQFSNSRSEMNVSTLELGDSALYLCASSLHGGGQTYEQYFGPGTRLTVT.

The chain combines TRBV4-1 with TRBJ2-7, with D perhaps matching TRBD1 (6 bases). The CDR3 loop spans 15 amino acids. Germline loops: CDR1 MGHRA, CDR2 YSYEKL. V was pared by 4 bases and J by 7 bases, with 20 bases between. Here the CDR3 reads CASSPGLALRGEQYF. CDR3 nucleotides: TGCGCCAGCAGCCCTGGACTTGCTCTAAGGGGGGAGCAGTACTTC.

This chain joins TRBV9 and TRBJ2-4; the D gene is possibly TRBD1 (6 bases). With 3 bases removed from V and 4 bases from J, the gap between germline ends came to 20 bases. CDR3 length: 17 amino acids. The germline V gene encodes CDR1 SGDLS and CDR2 YYNGEE. CDR3 DNA sequence: TGTGCCAGCAGCGAGCCCTTACAAGGGGGAGAAAAAAACATTCAGTACTTC. Translation gives CASSEPLQGGEKNIQYF. The full variable domain, its missing parts supplied by reference TRBV9 and TRBJ2-4, is DSGVTQTPKHLITATGQRVTLRCSPRSGDLSVYWYQQSLDQGLQFLIQYYNGEERAKGNILERFSAQQFPDLHSELNLSSLELGDSALYFCASSEPLQGGEKNIQYFGAGTRLSVL.

The J gene is TRBJ1-1, the V gene TRBV19, with D unresolved. With 5 bases removed from V and 6 bases from J, the gap between germline ends came to 22 bases. The V gene's germline CDR1 is LNHDA and CDR2 SQIVND (reference sequence). This CDR3 region has 16 residues. The CDR3 DNA sequence: TGTGCCAGTAGTCCCCAACTCGAGAGGATCATCGCTGAAGCTTTCTTT. Translation: CASSPQLERIIAEAFF.

This clone turned up a few times. The CDR3 is CAISAQPIGNTEAFF. The DNA for the CDR3 is TGTGCCATCAGTGCCCAACCTATTGGGAACACTGAAGCTTTCTTT. V is TRBV10-3 and J is TRBJ1-1, with no clear D. Germline CDR1 and CDR2: ENHRY and SYGVKD. The CDR3 has 15 residues. V lost 4 bases and J lost 1, with 13 bases in between.

The rearrangement uses TRBV13 and TRBJ2-3; D is unclear. The V end lost 5 bases, the J end lost 2 bases, and 14 bases lay between the germline ends. CDR1 and CDR2 (germline): PRHDT, FYEKMQ (reference sequence). The CDR3 has 15 amino acids. As DNA, the CDR3 is TGTGCCAGCAGCCCTCGTGGCTCTTCCACAGATACGCAGTATTTT. It translates to CASSPRGSSTDTQYF.

The chain combines TRBV2 with TRBJ1-4; D remains ambiguous. This CDR3 is built from 17 residues. Per the germline V gene, CDR1 is SNHLY and CDR2 is FYNNEI. Trimming took off 2 bases at V and 6 bases at J, with 19 bases between the two ends. CDR3 amino acids: CASSELARDRRDEKLFF. The CDR3, as DNA: TGTGCCAGCAGTGAACTAGCTCGGGATCGGCGGGATGAAAAACTGTTTTTT.

J is TRBJ2-7 and V is TRBV18; 7 bases line up with TRBD1. The CDR3 is made up of 14 amino acids. Looked up from germline, CDR1 is KGHSH and CDR2 is LQKENI. Germline trimming cut 6 bases from V and 3 bases from J; bases unmatched to any gene: 8. In DNA, the CDR3 is TGTGCCAGCTCCAACCAAGGGGGCGGCTACGAGCAGTACTTC. Translated: CASSNQGGGYEQYF.

The chain is built from TRBV27 and TRBJ1-4; no firm D call. V was pared by 3 bases and J by 10 bases, with 15 bases between. The CDR3 is 14 residues long. Germline V gives CDR1 MNHEY, CDR2 SMNVEV (reference sequence). CDR3 in amino acids: CASSFGMSKGKLFF. In DNA form, the CDR3 reads TGTGCCAGCAGTTTCGGGATGTCAAAGGGAAAACTGTTTTTT.